These 20 T cell receptor beta chains were sequenced from one sample in a study of Graves' ophthalmopathy and Graves' hyperthyroidism. Investigators amplified TCR beta CDR3 regions from RNA transcripts. The authors performed first-round RT-PCR with HTBI primers and then a second-round multiplex PCR. MiXCR was run by TCRdb on the multiplex PCR reads, yielding one entry per CDR3 protein. The data contain some 1.1 million distinct CDR3 sequences, about 36% of them seen just once; the ten biggest clones take up around 10%. Source material: peripheral blood or thyroid tissue (not recorded which). The receptors derive from an adult man with Graves' hyperthyroidism.

This clonotype was counted a few times. The chain carries TRBV6-1 and TRBJ2-6; 9 bases match TRBD1. The germline V gene encodes CDR1 MNHNS and CDR2 SASEGT. This CDR3 spans 18 amino acids. V lost 6 bases to trimming and J lost 4 bases; unmatched junction nucleotides: 13. The CDR3 DNA sequence: TGTGCCAGCAGATCCGGGACAGGGCGCGTCCTGGGGGCCAACGTCCTGACTTTC. Amino acid sequence: CASRSGTGRVLGANVLTF.

The J gene is TRBJ1-1, the V gene TRBV12-3 or TRBV12-4; tentative D call: TRBD1 (6 bases). This CDR3 spans 14 amino acids. V shed 7 bases and J shed 5 bases, with 17 bases lying between them. CDR3 nucleotides: TGTGCCAGCATGATACCCGGGGGCTATACTGAAGCTTTCTTT. Residues: CASMIPGGYTEAFF.

This clonotype has a handful of counts. The chain combines TRBV29-1 with TRBJ1-4; possibly TRBD1 for D (5 bases). The CDR3 sequence is 13 residues long. The germline V and J ends were trimmed by 7 bases and 8 bases, with 17 bases remaining between them. Germline V gene data show CDR1 as SQVTM and CDR2 as ANQGSEA. CDR3 sequence reads: CSAGEGMGEKLFF. In nucleotides, the CDR3 is TGCAGCGCCGGGGAGGGGATGGGCGAAAAACTGTTTTTT.

This clonotype was seen a handful of times. V is TRBV6-5 and J is TRBJ1-6; D is perhaps TRBD1 (5 bases). The germline CDR1 and CDR2 sequences are MNHEY and SVGAGI. Between the trimmed V and J ends, which lost 0 bases and 10 bases, there was a span of 13 bases. The CDR3 has 15 residues. The CDR3 here is CASSYSRGVNSPLHF. The CDR3 bases are TGTGCCAGCAGTTACTCGAGAGGGGTCAACTCACCCCTCCACTTT.

This clonotype was detected many times. CDR3 nucleotide sequence: TGCAGCGCAAGACTACAGGGGGCGGGGGCGTGGGGCGAAGAAAAACTGTTTTTT. Translation: CSARLQGAGAWGEEKLFF. The V gene is TRBV29-1, the J gene TRBJ1-4; 9 nucleotides line up with TRBD1. V trimming: 7 bases; J trimming: 8 bases; junction bases outside the gene matches: 23. The CDR3 length is 18 residues. CDR1 is SQVTM and CDR2 is ANQGSEA in the germline V gene.

In its sample, this clonotype was seen many times. This rearrangement joins TRBV7-6 to TRBJ2-7; 10 nucleotides agree with TRBD1. Germline V gene lookup returns CDR1 SGHVS and CDR2 FNYEAQ. The CDR3 has 15 amino acids. The V segment lost 4 bases and the J segment 7 bases; nucleotides outside the gene matches: 10. The CDR3 coding sequence is TGTGCCAGCAGCTCCGGGACAGGGGCTTTCGAGGAGCAGTACTTC. This translates into CASSSGTGAFEEQYF.

J is TRBJ1-5 and V is TRBV19; 7 nucleotides match TRBD1. Per germline, CDR1 LNHDA and CDR2 SQIVND (reference sequence). The V gene end was trimmed by 3 bases and the J gene end by 3 bases; junction bases not matched to a gene: 5. The CDR3 totals 15 residues. The CDR3 nucleotides are TGTGCCAGTAGTATTGGGGGACAGACCAATCAGCCCCAGCATTTT. Its translation: CASSIGGQTNQPQHF.

This clonotype came up a few times. Here the CDR3 reads CASSLAATGNTF. The CDR3 coding sequence is TGTGCCAGCAGCTTAGCTGCGACTGGAAACACCTTC. This chain uses TRBV7-2 with TRBJ1-2; D is unclear. The germline V gene has CDR1 SGHTA and CDR2 FQGNSA. The germline V and J ends were trimmed by 0 bases and 12 bases, with 11 bases remaining between them. The CDR3 loop spans 12 amino acids.

As concerns this clonotype: One base away lies a much larger clone, so this may be a sequencing read error. The genes are TRBV7-9 and TRBJ2-7; D is undetermined. Germline V lookup: CDR1 SEHNR, CDR2 FQNEAQ (reference sequence). Between the trimmed V and J ends, which lost 1 base and 6 bases, there was a span of 13 bases. This CDR3 spans 14 amino acids. The CDR3 sequence is CASSLESRVGEQYF. CDR3 in DNA: TGTGCCAGCAGCTTAGAATCAAGGGTAGGCGAGCAGTACTTC.

The genes are TRBV29-1 and TRBJ1-1; 8 nucleotides agree with TRBD1. CDR1 SQVTM and CDR2 ANQGSEA come from the germline V gene. This CDR3 region has 13 residues. The CDR3 loop is CSARGQENTEAFF. The DNA for the CDR3 is TGCAGTGCCCGGGGACAGGAGAACACTGAAGCTTTCTTT.

This clonotype was observed once. The gene calls are TRBV20-1 and TRBJ2-5; D is undetermined. Looked up from germline, CDR1 is DFQATT and CDR2 is SNEGSKA (reference sequence). V gave up 3 bases and J gave up 4 bases, with 9 bases separating them. CDR3 length: 12 residues. The CDR3 loop is CSARAWRETQYF. DNA for the CDR3: TGCAGTGCTAGGGCCTGGCGAGAGACCCAGTACTTC.

This clonotype was observed at least ten times. The chain is built from TRBV12-3 or TRBV12-4 and TRBJ2-5; D gene unclear. The ends were cut back, 3 bases at V and 2 bases at J, with 7 bases in the middle. The CDR3 totals 13 residues. The chain's CDR3 is CASSFTAQETQYF. The CDR3, as DNA: TGTGCCAGCAGTTTTACAGCACAAGAGACCCAGTACTTC.

In this sample, this clonotype turned up many times. The chain uses TRBV29-1 and TRBJ2-5; 7 nucleotides agree with TRBD2. CDR1 and CDR2 from the germline V gene are SQVTM and ANQGSEA. The ends lost 4 bases at V and 4 bases at J; junction bases unmatched: 3. This CDR3 has 12 residues. CDR3 sequence reads: CSVAAGVETQYF. The CDR3 coding sequence is TGCAGCGTTGCTGCGGGAGTAGAGACCCAGTACTTC.

The CDR3 reads CASSYHRESMNTEAFF. As DNA, the CDR3 is TGTGCCAGCAGTTACCACAGAGAATCAATGAACACTGAAGCTTTCTTT. The chain recombines TRBV27 with TRBJ1-1; no clear D gene. The CDR3 has 16 amino acids. Germline V gene sequence: CDR1 MNHEY, CDR2 SMNVEV (reference sequence). Deletions cut 4 bases from V and 0 bases from J, with 15 bases between.

This clonotype was recorded many times. This chain joins TRBV9 and TRBJ1-6; TRBD1 matches at 12 bases. V trimming: 3 bases; J trimming: 9 bases; junction bases outside the gene matches: 4. Germline V gene data show CDR1 as SGDLS and CDR2 as YYNGEE. The CDR3 extends over 15 amino acids. In DNA form, the CDR3 reads TGTGCCAGCAGCGGGGGGACAGGGGGCTTTTCACCCCTCCACTTT. Its protein is CASSGGTGGFSPLHF.

This clonotype has a handful of counts. The chain links TRBV14 to TRBJ2-7; the D is unclear. Germline CDR1 and CDR2: SGHDN and FVKESK. This CDR3 is built from 12 residues. Trimming left V 6 bases short and J 6 bases short, with 12 bases between. The CDR3 region is CASSTSWVEQYF. CDR3 DNA sequence: TGTGCCAGCAGTACAAGTTGGGTCGAGCAGTACTTC.

This clonotype was seen at least ten times. The J gene is TRBJ2-5, the V gene TRBV20-1; 7 positions match TRBD2. V shed 3 bases, J shed 4 bases, and the junction held 2 bases outside the gene matches. Germline V gives CDR1 DFQATT, CDR2 SNEGSKA (reference sequence). CDR3 length: 12 amino acids. The CDR3 nucleotides are TGCAGTGCTAGGACTAGCACAGAGACCCAGTACTTC. Residues: CSARTSTETQYF.

This clonotype has at least ten counts. The gene calls are TRBV12-3 or TRBV12-4 and TRBJ1-5; D is undetermined. This CDR3 region has 13 residues. Trimming pared 5 bases from V and 6 bases from J, leaving 11 bases between. CDR3 in DNA: TGTGCCAGCAGTGGATTAGGGCGTCAGCCCCAGCATTTT. It specifies CASSGLGRQPQHF.

This clonotype was counted a single time. This could be a read error, since a much larger clone is one nucleotide away. V gene TRBV2 combines with J gene TRBJ1-5; D is unclear. This CDR3 comprises 12 residues. Deletions cut 4 bases from V and 9 bases from J, with 10 bases between. Per the germline V gene, CDR1 is SNHLY and CDR2 is FYNNEI. CDR3 sequence (DNA): TGTGCCAGCAGTGCTGAAGATCGGCCCCAGCATTTT. Its protein product is CASSAEDRPQHF.

This clonotype was detected many times. The chain couples TRBV5-1 to TRBJ1-1; 9 bases line up with TRBD1. Germline trimming cut 4 bases from V and 6 bases from J; bases unmatched to any gene: 4. Germline V CDR1 and CDR2: SGHRS, YFSETQ. This CDR3 comprises 13 residues. The CDR3 region is CASSADRGPEAFF. The CDR3 nucleotides read TGCGCCAGCAGCGCGGACAGGGGTCCTGAAGCTTTCTTT.